This TCR beta chain derives from a study of spatial heterogeneity in lung cancer. Study results and limitations: Resection blood, more than follow-up blood, showed ubiquitous expanded tumor TCRs.

Described time point: blood at routine non-recurrence follow-up after resection. The CDR3 covers 13 residues. The junction had 5 bases not matched to a gene; V was cut back by 6 bases and J by 5 bases. Germline CDR1 MNHNY, CDR2 SVGAGI (reference sequence). On each TCR cDNA molecule, a unique molecular identifier was present. TCRdb reprocessed the 5' RACE reads via MiXCR and lists one record per CDR3 protein. The sample lists nearly 95,000 distinct CDR3 sequences; approximately 19% were seen once. Note on this clonotype: Its cognate antigen is unknown.

The sequence derives from a male donor with early-stage non-small cell lung cancer. V usage is TRBV6-6 and J usage is TRBJ2-7, with 9 bases lining up with TRBD1. The specimen was PBMCs, collected at follow-up. DNA of the CDR3: TGTGCCAGCAGCCTCGACAGGGGGGACGAGCAGTACGTC. Encoded protein: CASSLDRGDEQYV.